This T cell receptor (beta chain) is from a study of shared clonotypes between healthy human individuals. Overall study findings and caveats: Generally, naive subsets (rather than memory subsets) showed larger estimated richness.

With V trimmed by 5 bases and J by 4 bases, 12 bases remained unmatched. The length of the CDR3 is 17 residues. The germline V gene encodes CDR1 MNHEY and CDR2 SMNVEV (reference sequence). Clones were sequenced by immunoSEQ multiplex PCR, and TCRdb holds only the in-frame ones, with some missing. This repertoire shows over a million clones, roughly 96% found once; its top ten account for roughly 1.1%. Researchers partitioned CD4+ cells into CD45RA+ naive and CD45RA-negative memory subsets. About this clone itself: Its antigen is still unknown.

The clonotype originates from a man aged 25-45 years in good health. The V call is TRBV27, the J call TRBJ2-7; 12 nucleotides align to TRBD1. Sequencing input: naive CD4+ T cells sorted from blood. As to subset: CD45RA+ positively selected. In nucleotides, the CDR3 is TGTGCCAGCAGTCTCCGGGACAGGGGGCTTTCAGTGTACGAGCAGTACTTC. Amino acid sequence: CASSLRDRGLSVYEQYF.